The source of this T cell receptor beta chain is a study of cytomegalovirus exposure and HLA in healthy donors (TCRdb year 2017). About the study as a whole: An earlier analysis of about 530 of the donors reported approximately 260 Gb of sequence data and 117 million unique TCR beta sequences obtained from about 179 million T cells. An early release that covered more than 550 HLA-typed donors contained approximately 290 gigabases of sequencing data and tens of millions of unique TCR sequences. The genetic ancestry cluster associated with self-reported Caucasian donors included around four fifths of the approximately 430 genotyped donors. The aim of the study was to test whether cataloging public T cell receptors could identify signatures of past pathogen exposure. The T cell repertoires of roughly 660 subjects were profiled by immunosequencing and related to cytomegalovirus serostatus. Besides the first cohort of hundreds of subjects, a separate validation cohort made up of 120 different subjects was used. High-throughput TCR immunosequencing, statistical association of individual TCRs with disease status, and machine learning were combined to predict cytomegalovirus infection status. In a later analysis, previously published TCR beta repertoires from several hundred donors were re-analyzed and high-resolution HLA genotyping was added so that TCR occurrence patterns could be studied. Rather than using new phenotypic data, the later analysis identified candidate immune exposures from TCR beta sequences and from how often those sequences occurred across donors. An earlier analysis of 587 of the donors used high-throughput TCR beta sequencing to judge whether each TCR beta V gene segment behaved as functional or pseudogenic. Donor age, sex, ethnicity and CMV serostatus were compiled alongside the repertoire data. Genome-wide SNP genotypes for about three fifths of the roughly 700 donors were used in a later genetic analysis, which treated that subset as a discovery cohort. All discovery cohort repertoires had been generated using a single sequencing platform. HLA typing covered class I and class II loci at four-digit resolution. Typing coverage differed by locus: A, B, C, DRB1 and DQB1 were typed in roughly 620-630 donors, DQA1 in about 510, DPA1 in approximately 610, and DPB1 in just under 490. Several DR-DQ haplotypes were handled as single units for association and clustering because linkage in the cohort was strong. On average, approximately 250,000 unique TCR beta nucleotide sequences were sequenced per donor among several hundred genotyped donors of the cohort, with roughly 18% of those sequences being non-productive.

What the research found in general, with its limitations: Only TCR beta chains were sequenced in this cohort, and the absence of alpha or paired-chain data limited detectable features. According to the authors, the approach could potentially be generalized to other disease states and immunological phenotypes. The presence/absence analyses assumed that sequencing depth was roughly uniform across donors, and that assumption may not be true. A further reported finding was that TCR beta sequences accurately predicted the HLA-A and HLA-B alleles for most subjects in the first cohort. Most TCR sequences were seen in very few donors, while some public TCRs were found in many individuals. In the study, around 150 TCR beta chains were listed as associated with cytomegalovirus. For the cohort, immune exposure information was limited to CMV serostatus. Three of the identified cytomegalovirus-associated TCR beta chains were confirmed in vitro to be specific for cytomegalovirus antigens. When HLA alleles, especially DR and DQ, strongly co-occurred, attributing TCR associations to individual alleles was difficult. At a false discovery rate of 0.05, a later analysis linked roughly 17,000 TCR beta sequences to specific HLA alleles. A later analysis found that most CMV-associated TCR beta chains appeared HLA-restricted, with HLA associations seemingly driven largely by CMV exposure. In a later analysis, the rate of TCR association differed among HLA loci, with DRB1 alleles having the most associated TCRs and HLA-C alleles having the fewest. Because the 87-base-pair reads could not distinguish some IMGT-functional V segments, including TRBV6-2 and TRBV6-3, those segments were excluded. According to a later analysis, parvovirus B19, influenza, CMV and Epstein-Barr virus appeared linked to several top co-occurrence clusters. In a later analysis, HLA-associated TCR beta chains were found to be more clonally expanded and to have lower generation probabilities than equally common non-associated chains. In an earlier analysis of some 500 of the donors, most TCR beta V segments appeared in productive rearrangements about 90% or about 30% of the time, broadly matching IMGT annotations. HLA typing was unavailable for some donors at each locus, so association tests used only the typed subset. According to a later genetic analysis, donors in an Asian-associated ancestry cluster had fewer N-insertions in productive TCRs than the approximately 670-donor mean. The classifier was reported to diagnose cytomegalovirus status with high specificity and sensitivity in both the original cohort and the validation cohort. Because counts were too low, seventeen rarely observed V segments, including chromosome 9 orphons, were excluded from the earlier analysis of some 540 of the donors. In a later genetic analysis, a missense DCLRE1C variant was associated with V-gene and J-gene trimming of TCR beta chains, and the association was replicated in an independent cohort. A cluster of highly shared sequence variants was judged likely to represent a technical artifact of the sequencing pipeline. Linkage disequilibrium might explain the correlated functional status among segregating V segments, but an unknown experimental factor could not be excluded.

Library preparation employed the immunoSEQ multiplex PCR assay. A mixture of 60 forward primers for TCR Vbeta segments and 13 reverse primers for TCR Jbeta segments was used in the multiplex PCR. The CDR3 region of rearranged TCR beta genes was amplified from genomic DNA by a multiplex PCR assay. The Illumina HiSeq System was used to sequence the amplified TCR beta libraries as 87-base-pair reads. The study's own analysis went as follows. A later analysis counted about 80 million unique TCR beta chains across the 666 repertoires, and about 10 million of these chains were shared by at least two donors. Raw reads were error-corrected and collapsed into unique sequences by a nearest-neighbor algorithm in which closely related sequences were merged to remove PCR and sequencing errors. V, D and J gene segments were assigned by aligning CDR3 sequences to IMGT reference sequences. For a sequence to be retained, a match of at least six nucleotides was required to both a V gene segment and a J gene segment. Rearrangements were classified as productive when the CDR3 lacked stop codons and remained in frame with V and J, and all other rearrangements were classified as non-productive. Following IMGT convention, CDR3 was defined as the stretch from the second conserved V-encoded cysteine to the conserved J-encoded phenylalanine. The earlier analysis of approximately 500 of the donors excluded sequences that lacked an unambiguous match to a single V gene segment. In an earlier analysis of some 590 of the donors, a V segment was called functional when productive rearrangements were above 56.7%, and segregating when the standard deviation between donors exceeded 5%. A statistical classification framework was built for diagnosing cytomegalovirus status from the catalog of TCR beta chain sequences. In a later analysis, V and J genes were assigned by comparing TCR nucleotide sequences against IMGT/GENE-DB human TR gene sequences. The TCRdist pipeline was used in a later analysis to assign CDR3 sequences and most-parsimonious VDJ recombination scenarios. In a later analysis, each TCR beta chain was defined by its CDR3 amino acid sequence together with its V-gene family, and reads without a unique V-gene family were excluded. In a later analysis, approximately 590 highly shared, low-generation-probability nucleotide sequences were removed to address suspected cross-contamination and a sequencing artifact. For each public chain, a later analysis derived a clonal expansion index from normalized ranks of inferred template counts within each repertoire. In a later analysis, generation probabilities were computed with a VDJ recombination model fitted to out-of-frame rearrangements, and the resulting probabilities were checked against IGoR. In a later analysis, TCR-TCR, TCR-HLA and TCR-CMV co-occurrence was scored with hypergeometric tests, and a repertoire-size bias correction was applied to TCR pairs. To estimate false discovery rates, a later analysis permuted the HLA or CMV assignments 20 times. In a later analysis, co-occurring TCRs were grouped using DBSCAN, with TCRdist sequence similarity added in when clustering inside HLA-allele-positive subsets. Co-occurrence clustering excluded repertoires with fewer than 30,000 or more than 120,000 public chains, plus five with anomalous nucleotide sharing. This immuneACCESS table, as held by TCRdb, lists in-frame sequences with V and J called but not all clones. Of the missing ones, under half trace to an unresolved V gene in checked studies; the others have no known cause. D and trimming were read from the DNA, whereas the V and J calls and clone size are those reported in that table. The table for this sample lists fewer than 75,000 clones. The ten largest clones take up around a sixth of the sample.

Notes on this clone: There is no known antigen for this receptor.

The germline V gene sets CDR1 to SQVTM and CDR2 to ANQGSEA. The CDR3 holds 15 amino acids from the cysteine to the phenylalanine. Only the CDR3 DNA stays, 45 bases, in frame from base 1. Germline trimming amounts to 4 bases on V and 7 bases on J, with 10 as the count of junction bases outside the gene matches. The cohort comprised some 680 healthy bone marrow donors. Cohort members were all nominally healthy when sampled, although unrecorded immune exposures were likely present. The donor tested CMV seronegative and was one of the 352 seronegative cohort members. A peripheral blood sample was provided by each donor, and peripheral blood mononuclear cells were used for TCR beta sequencing. The Qiagen DNeasy Blood Extraction Kit was used to extract genomic DNA from the blood cell samples.

The material sequenced was PBMCs. Recombination joined TRBV29-1 with TRBJ2-2, and 9 junctional nucleotides match TRBD2. This TCR derives from a boy younger than 18 in good health and CMV-seronegative. The encoded CDR3 is CSVGVLAGTDGELFF. The nucleotides are TGCAGCGTTGGAGTGCTAGCGGGGACTGACGGGGAGCTGTTTTTT.